The sequence of this T cell receptor beta chain was determined in a study of T cell repertoires in ileal Crohn's disease. Time point denoted: inflamed ileum from the surgical specimen. Only in-frame clones appear in the TCRdb table, and some are missing; sequencing was by immunoSEQ multiplex PCR. The sample comprises roughly 13,000 clones, 70% to 85% of which are singletons, and approximately 15% rests with the top ten. Germline CDR1 SGHTA, CDR2 FQGNSA. The CDR3 length is 15 residues. J was trimmed by 0 bases and V by 4 bases; bases with no gene match: 4. V gene TRBV7-2 combines with J gene TRBJ2-5; 8 nucleotides match TRBD2. Sequenced sample: ileal tissue. This clonotype was obtained from an adult with Crohn's disease. The CDR3 DNA follows: TGTGCCAGCAGCTCCATAGCGGGGTACCAAGAGACCCAGTACTTC. It encodes CASSSIAGYQETQYF.